This entry features one TCR beta chain sequence. Using immunoSEQ multiplex PCR, the repertoire was profiled, and TCRdb retains in-frame clones only, with some absent. The sample has around 240,000 clones; about 89% are singletons. CDR3 length equals 14 residues. CDR1 MNHNY and CDR2 SVGAGI come from the germline V gene (reference sequence). V dropped 5 bases and J dropped 7; count of bases not matched to a gene: 7. This record comes from a study of blood T cell repertoires in COVID-19. Study information: Specimens from acute and convalescent COVID-19 originated in the United States, Italy and Spain.

Living in 24 US areas, the participants were between 18 and 89 years of age. Participants had their cohort set by participant-reported clinical history. Sequencing input: PBMCs or T cells enriched from blood (not recorded which). The chain is built from TRBV6-6 and TRBJ1-2, with 10 bases aligning to TRBD1. The clonotype comes from a human donor in a cohort exposed to, infected with or recovered from COVID-19 (not recorded which). The donor label of this sample is uncertain. This CDR3 is CASSEGQGSGGYTF. Written as DNA, the CDR3 is TGTGCCAGCAGTGAGGGACAGGGGTCGGGTGGCTACACCTTC.